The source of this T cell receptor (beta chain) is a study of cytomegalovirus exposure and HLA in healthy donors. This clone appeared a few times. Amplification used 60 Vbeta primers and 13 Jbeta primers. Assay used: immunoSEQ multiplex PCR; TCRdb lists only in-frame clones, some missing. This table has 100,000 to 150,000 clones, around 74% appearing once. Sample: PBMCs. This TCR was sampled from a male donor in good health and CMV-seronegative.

Here the CDR3 reads CASSPTGDPYEQYF. CDR3 nucleotides: TGTGCCAGCAGCCCTACAGGGGATCCCTACGAGCAGTACTTC. The chain joins TRBV11-2 to TRBJ2-7; 7 nucleotides agree with TRBD1. This CDR3 is built from 14 residues. V was pared by 5 bases and J by 2 bases, with 6 bases of the junction left unmatched. Germline V gives CDR1 SGHAT, CDR2 FQNNGV.